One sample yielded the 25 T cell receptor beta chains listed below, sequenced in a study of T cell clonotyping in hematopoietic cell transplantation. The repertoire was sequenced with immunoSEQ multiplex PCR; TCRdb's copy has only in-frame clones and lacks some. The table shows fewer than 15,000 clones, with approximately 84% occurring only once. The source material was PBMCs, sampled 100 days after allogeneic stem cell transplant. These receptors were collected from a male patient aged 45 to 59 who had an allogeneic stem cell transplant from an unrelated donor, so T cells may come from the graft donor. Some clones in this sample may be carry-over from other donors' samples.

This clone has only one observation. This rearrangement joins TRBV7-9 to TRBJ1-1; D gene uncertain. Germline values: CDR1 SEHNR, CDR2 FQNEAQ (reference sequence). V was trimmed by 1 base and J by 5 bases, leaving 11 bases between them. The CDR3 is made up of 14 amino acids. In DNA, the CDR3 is TGTGCCAGCAGCTTAGAAGGGTGGGGAACTGAAGCTTTCTTT. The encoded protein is CASSLEGWGTEAFF. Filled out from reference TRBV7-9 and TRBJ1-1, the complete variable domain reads DTGVSQNPRHKITKRGQNVTFRCDPISEHNRLYWYRQTLGQGPEFLTYFQNEAQLEKSRLLSDRFSAERPKGSFSTLEIQRTEQGDSAMYLCASSLEGWGTEAFFGQGTRLTVV.

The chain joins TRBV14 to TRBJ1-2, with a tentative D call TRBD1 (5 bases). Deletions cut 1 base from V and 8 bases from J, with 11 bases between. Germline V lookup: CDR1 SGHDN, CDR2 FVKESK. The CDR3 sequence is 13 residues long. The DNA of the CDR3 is TGTGCCAGCAGCCAAGGTTCGGGACGAGGCTACACCTTC. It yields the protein CASSQGSGRGYTF.

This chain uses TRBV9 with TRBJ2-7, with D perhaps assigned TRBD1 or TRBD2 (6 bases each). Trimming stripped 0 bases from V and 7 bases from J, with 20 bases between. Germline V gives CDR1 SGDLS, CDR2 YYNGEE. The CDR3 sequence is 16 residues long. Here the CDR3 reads CASSVEVGGYWMEQYF. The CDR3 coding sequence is TGTGCCAGCAGCGTAGAAGTGGGGGGCTACTGGATGGAGCAGTACTTC.

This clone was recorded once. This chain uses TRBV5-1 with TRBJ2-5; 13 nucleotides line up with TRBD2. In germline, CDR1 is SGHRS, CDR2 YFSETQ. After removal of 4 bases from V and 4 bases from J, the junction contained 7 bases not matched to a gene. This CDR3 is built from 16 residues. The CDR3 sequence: CASSLTSGRARETQYF. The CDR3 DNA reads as TGCGCCAGCAGCCTCACTAGCGGGAGGGCCCGAGAGACCCAGTACTTC.

The CDR3 here is CASREGDTQYF. In DNA form, the CDR3 reads TGTGCCAGCAGGGAGGGAGATACGCAGTATTTT. V is TRBV5-8 and J is TRBJ2-3; weak D call: TRBD2 (6 bases). Trimming pared 5 bases from V and 5 bases from J, leaving 6 bases between. This CDR3 has 11 residues. Germline-derived CDR1 and CDR2 are SGHTS and YDEGEE.

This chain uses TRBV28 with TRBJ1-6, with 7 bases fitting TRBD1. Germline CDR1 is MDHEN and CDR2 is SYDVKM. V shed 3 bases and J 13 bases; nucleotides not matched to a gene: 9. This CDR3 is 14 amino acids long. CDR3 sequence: CASSLARGITPLHF. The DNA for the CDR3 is TGTGCCAGCAGTTTGGCCAGGGGGATTACCCCCCTCCACTTT.

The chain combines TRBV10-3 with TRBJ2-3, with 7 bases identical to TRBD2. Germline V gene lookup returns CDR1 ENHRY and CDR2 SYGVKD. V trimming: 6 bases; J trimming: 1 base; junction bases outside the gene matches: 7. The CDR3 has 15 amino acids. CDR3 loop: CAIRGGTARTDTQYF. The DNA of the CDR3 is TGTGCCATCAGGGGGGGGACTGCTCGCACAGATACGCAGTATTTT.

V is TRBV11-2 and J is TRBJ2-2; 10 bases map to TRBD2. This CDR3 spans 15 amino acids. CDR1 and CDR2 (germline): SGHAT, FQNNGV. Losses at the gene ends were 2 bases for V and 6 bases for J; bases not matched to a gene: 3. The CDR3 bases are TGTGCCAGCAGCTTAAGGCTAGCGGGGGCCGGGGAGCTGTTTTTT. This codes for CASSLRLAGAGELFF.

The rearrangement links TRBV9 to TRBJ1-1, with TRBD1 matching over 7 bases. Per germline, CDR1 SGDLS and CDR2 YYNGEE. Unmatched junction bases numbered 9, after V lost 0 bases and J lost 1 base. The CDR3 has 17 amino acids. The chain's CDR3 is CASSVAPGTGENTEAFF. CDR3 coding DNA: TGTGCCAGCAGCGTAGCCCCAGGAACAGGGGAGAACACTGAAGCTTTCTTT.

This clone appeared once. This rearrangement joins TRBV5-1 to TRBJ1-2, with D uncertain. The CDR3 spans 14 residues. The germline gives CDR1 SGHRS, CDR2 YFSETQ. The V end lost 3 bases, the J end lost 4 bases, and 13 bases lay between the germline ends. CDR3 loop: CASSSRRESYGYTF. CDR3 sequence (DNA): TGCGCCAGCAGCTCTCGTCGGGAATCCTATGGCTACACCTTC.

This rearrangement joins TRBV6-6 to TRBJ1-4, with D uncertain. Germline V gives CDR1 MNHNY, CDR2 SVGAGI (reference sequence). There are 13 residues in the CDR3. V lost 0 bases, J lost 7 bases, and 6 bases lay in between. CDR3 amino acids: CASSYSVFEKLFF. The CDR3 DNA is TGTGCCAGCAGTTACTCGGTCTTTGAAAAACTGTTTTTT.

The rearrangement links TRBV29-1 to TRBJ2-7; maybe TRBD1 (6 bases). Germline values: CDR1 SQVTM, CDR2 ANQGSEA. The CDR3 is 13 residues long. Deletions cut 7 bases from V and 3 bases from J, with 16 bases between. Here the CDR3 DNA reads TGCAGCGCGTTGACAGGCGGTAGCTACGAGCAGTACTTC. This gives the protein CSALTGGSYEQYF.

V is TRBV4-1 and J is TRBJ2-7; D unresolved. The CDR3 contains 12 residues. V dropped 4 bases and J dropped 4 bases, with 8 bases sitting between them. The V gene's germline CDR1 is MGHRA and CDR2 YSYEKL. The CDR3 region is CASSLTEYEQYF. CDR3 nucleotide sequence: TGCGCCAGCAGCCTAACAGAGTACGAGCAGTACTTC.

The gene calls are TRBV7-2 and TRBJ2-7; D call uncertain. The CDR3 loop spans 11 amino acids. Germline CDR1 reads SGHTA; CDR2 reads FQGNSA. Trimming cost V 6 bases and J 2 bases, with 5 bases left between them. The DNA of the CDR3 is TGTGCCAGCAGTCAAGCCTACGAGCAGTACTTC. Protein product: CASSQAYEQYF.

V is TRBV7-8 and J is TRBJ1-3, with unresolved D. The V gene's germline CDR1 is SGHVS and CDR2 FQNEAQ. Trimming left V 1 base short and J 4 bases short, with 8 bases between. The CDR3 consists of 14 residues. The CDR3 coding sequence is TGTGCCAGCAGCTTAGTAGGGTTCGGAAACACCATATATTTT. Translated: CASSLVGFGNTIYF.

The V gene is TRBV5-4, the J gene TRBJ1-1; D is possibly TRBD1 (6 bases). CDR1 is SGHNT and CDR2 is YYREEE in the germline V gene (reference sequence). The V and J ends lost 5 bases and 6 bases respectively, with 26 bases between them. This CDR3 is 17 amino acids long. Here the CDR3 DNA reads TGTGCCAGCAGTTTCGGGAAGGGGGGATCCTCGGTGGCTGAAGCTTTCTTT. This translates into CASSFGKGGSSVAEAFF.

The CDR3 loop reads CASSVASSQSLDTQYF. CDR3 coding DNA: TGTGCCAGCAGCGTGGCCTCCAGTCAATCGCTCGATACGCAGTATTTT. The chain uses TRBV9 and TRBJ2-3; D is ambiguous. Trimming cost V 2 bases and J 6 bases, with 19 bases left between them. Germline CDR1 and CDR2: SGDLS and YYNGEE. The CDR3 has 16 residues.

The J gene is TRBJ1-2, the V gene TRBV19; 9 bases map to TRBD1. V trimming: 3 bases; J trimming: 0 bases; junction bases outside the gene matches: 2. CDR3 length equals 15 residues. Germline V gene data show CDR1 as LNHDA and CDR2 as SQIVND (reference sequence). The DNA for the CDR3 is TGTGCCAGTAGTATCGGACAGGGGTCTAACTATGGCTACACCTTC. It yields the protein CASSIGQGSNYGYTF. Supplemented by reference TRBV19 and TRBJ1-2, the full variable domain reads DGGITQSPKYLFRKEGQNVTLSCEQNLNHDAMYWYRQDPGQGLRLIYYSQIVNDFQKGDIAEGYSVSREKKESFPLTVTSAQKNPTAFYLCASSIGQGSNYGYTFGSGTRLTVV.

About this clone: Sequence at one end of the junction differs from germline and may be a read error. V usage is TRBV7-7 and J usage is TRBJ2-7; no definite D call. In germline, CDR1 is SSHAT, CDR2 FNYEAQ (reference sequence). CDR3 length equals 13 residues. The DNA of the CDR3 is TGTGCTAGCAGCTTAGATGAAAGCTACGAGCAGTACTTC. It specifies CASSLDESYEQYF.

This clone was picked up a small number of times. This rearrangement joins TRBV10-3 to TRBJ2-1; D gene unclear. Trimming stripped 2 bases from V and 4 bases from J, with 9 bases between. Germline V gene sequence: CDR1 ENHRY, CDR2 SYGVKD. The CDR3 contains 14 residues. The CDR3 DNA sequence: TGTGCCATCAGTGAGACAGTCATTTACAATGAGCAGTTCTTC. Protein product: CAISETVIYNEQFF.

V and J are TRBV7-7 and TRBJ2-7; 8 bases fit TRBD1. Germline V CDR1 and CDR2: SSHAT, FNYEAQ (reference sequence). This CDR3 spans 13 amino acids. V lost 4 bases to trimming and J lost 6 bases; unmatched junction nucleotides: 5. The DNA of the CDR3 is TGTGCCAGCAGCTCTGACAGGGGTGGCGAGCAGTACTTC. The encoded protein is CASSSDRGGEQYF.

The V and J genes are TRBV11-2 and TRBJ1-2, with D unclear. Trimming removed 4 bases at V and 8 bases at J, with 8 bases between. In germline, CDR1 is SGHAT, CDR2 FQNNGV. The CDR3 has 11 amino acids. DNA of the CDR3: TGTGCCAGCAGCTCCCCGGGCGGCTACACCTTC. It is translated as CASSSPGGYTF.

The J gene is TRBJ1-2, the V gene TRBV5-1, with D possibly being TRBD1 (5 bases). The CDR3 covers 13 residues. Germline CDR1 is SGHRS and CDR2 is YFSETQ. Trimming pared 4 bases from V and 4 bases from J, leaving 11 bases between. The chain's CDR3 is CASSQDSVYGYTF. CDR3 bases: TGCGCCAGCAGCCAAGACAGTGTCTATGGCTACACCTTC.

The CDR3 loop reads CASSERGPTNYGYTF. The CDR3 DNA reads as TGTGCCAGCAGTGAAAGGGGACCTACTAACTATGGCTACACCTTC. The rearrangement uses TRBV2 and TRBJ1-2, with D maybe TRBD1 (5 bases). The CDR3 extends over 15 amino acids. The germline V gene has CDR1 SNHLY and CDR2 FYNNEI. V lost 2 bases and J lost 0, with 10 bases in between.

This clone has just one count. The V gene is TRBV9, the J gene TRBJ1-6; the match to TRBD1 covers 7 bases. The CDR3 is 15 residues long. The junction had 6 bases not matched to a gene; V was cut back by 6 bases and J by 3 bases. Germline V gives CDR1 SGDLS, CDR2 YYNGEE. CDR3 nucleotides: TGTGCCAGCACCACCGGGACAGACTATAATTCACCCCTCCACTTT. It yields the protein CASTTGTDYNSPLHF.